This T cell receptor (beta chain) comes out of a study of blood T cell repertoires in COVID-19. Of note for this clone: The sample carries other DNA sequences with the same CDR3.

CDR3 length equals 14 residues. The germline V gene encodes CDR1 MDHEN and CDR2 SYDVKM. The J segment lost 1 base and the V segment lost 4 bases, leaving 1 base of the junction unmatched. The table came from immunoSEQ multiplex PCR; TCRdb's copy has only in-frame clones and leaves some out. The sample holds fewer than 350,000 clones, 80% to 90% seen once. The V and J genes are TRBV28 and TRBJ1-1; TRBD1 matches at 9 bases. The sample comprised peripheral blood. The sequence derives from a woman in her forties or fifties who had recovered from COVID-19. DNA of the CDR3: TGTGCCAGCAGTTCGGGACAGGGGAACACTGAAGCTTTCTTT. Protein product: CASSSGQGNTEAFF.